Sequencing of this T cell receptor (beta chain) was carried out in a study of early T cells in non-severe SARS-CoV-2 infection. Each CDR3 protein gets one entry after TCRdb re-called the 5' RACE reads with MiXCR. This sample carries tens of thousands of distinct CDR3 sequences, roughly 14% of them seen once, and the ten largest clones take about 6.7%. Only a few counts were recorded for this clonotype. The TCR originated in an adult who was a healthcare worker with PCR-confirmed SARS-CoV-2 infection or an uninfected control (not recorded which). Sequencing was performed on whole blood.

CDR3 coding DNA: TGTGCCAGCAGCCCGGAGGGGAAAAATTCACCCCTCCACTTT. Translating gives CASSPEGKNSPLHF. The chain combines TRBV7-9 with TRBJ1-6; a possible D gene is TRBD1 (5 bases). Germline V gene sequence: CDR1 SEHNR, CDR2 FQNEAQ (reference sequence). Between the trimmed V and J ends, which lost 5 bases and 7 bases, there was a span of 12 bases. This CDR3 comprises 14 residues.